These 21 T cell receptor beta chains were sequenced from one sample in a study of T cell changes during pregnancy in multiple sclerosis (dated by TCRdb to about 2019). To prepare the library, the immunoSEQ multiplex PCR assay was applied. TCRdb retrieved this table from immuneACCESS and kept in-frame rearrangements only. Not all clones are present; in checked studies, unresolved V genes account for under half, and no reason is known for the remainder. This sample comprises tens of thousands of clones, around 95% of them detected only once. More than 1.1% of the sample belongs to the ten largest clones. The specimen comprised peripheral blood, sampled in the third trimester of pregnancy. The receptors originated from a female donor in good health, enrolled as a control in a pregnancy study.

The chain joins TRBV4-1 to TRBJ2-7; no definite D call. CDR3 length: 14 amino acids. CDR1 MGHRA and CDR2 YSYEKL come from the germline V gene. The V end lost 0 bases, the J end lost 6 bases, and 12 bases lay between the germline ends. The CDR3 coding sequence is TGCGCCAGCAGCCAAGATCCCCTACAGTCCGAGCAGTACTTC. It codes for CASSQDPLQSEQYF.

Only one count was recorded for this clone. The rearrangement links TRBV28 to TRBJ1-2, with D unresolved. V lost 2 bases and J lost 6, with 7 bases in between. CDR1 and CDR2 from the germline V gene are MDHEN and SYDVKM. The CDR3 extends over 12 amino acids. This chain's CDR3 is CASSLRGNGYTF. CDR3 in DNA: TGTGCCAGCAGTTTACGGGGAAATGGCTACACCTTC.

This clone was detected once. The chain combines TRBV5-1 with TRBJ2-2; 8 nucleotides agree with TRBD1. This CDR3 region has 13 residues. The V and J ends lost 7 bases and 4 bases, in that order; junction bases with no gene match: 3. Germline V gives CDR1 SGHRS, CDR2 YFSETQ. This chain's CDR3 is CASYTGGTGELFF. In nucleotides, the CDR3 is TGCGCCAGCTATACAGGGGGCACCGGGGAGCTGTTTTTT.

V is TRBV7-6 and J is TRBJ2-1; TRBD2 matches at 9 bases. J was trimmed by 8 bases and V by 5 bases; bases with no gene match: 10. In germline, CDR1 is SGHVS, CDR2 FNYEAQ. This CDR3 comprises 15 residues. CDR3 DNA: TGTGCCAGCAGCCCCCCCTCTAGCGGGGTTTATGAGCAGTTCTTC. It translates to CASSPPSSGVYEQFF. Combining the CDR3 with reference TRBV7-6 and TRBJ2-1 gives the whole variable domain GAGVSQSPRYKVTKRGQDVALRCDPISGHVSLYWYRQALGQGPEFLTYFNYEAQQDKSGLPNDRFSAERPEGSISTLTIQRTEQRDSAMYRCASSPPSSGVYEQFFGPGTRLTVL.

The chain recombines TRBV4-2 with TRBJ2-6; the match to TRBD1 covers 8 bases. Germline V gene sequence: CDR1 LGHNA, CDR2 YNFKEQ. The CDR3 consists of 18 residues. V was pared by 5 bases and J by 0 bases, with 9 bases of the junction left unmatched. CDR3 sequence (DNA): TGTGCCAGCAGCGTAGGAACACAGGGGGGCTCTGGGGCCAACGTCCTGACTTTC. It yields the protein CASSVGTQGGSGANVLTF.

In its sample, this clone was seen once. V usage is TRBV10-3 and J usage is TRBJ1-1; maybe TRBD1 (5 bases). The germline CDR1 and CDR2 sequences are ENHRY and SYGVKD. V was cut by 3 bases and J by 5 bases, with 16 bases left in between. CDR3 size: 15 residues. In nucleotides, the CDR3 is TGTGCCATCAGTGATTTGGCAGGGCAAGAAACTGAAGCTTTCTTT. Encoded protein: CAISDLAGQETEAFF.

The chain recombines TRBV28 with TRBJ2-5, with 8 nucleotides matching TRBD1. CDR1 MDHEN and CDR2 SYDVKM come from the germline V gene. The CDR3 has 16 amino acids. Germline trimming cut 5 bases from V and 5 bases from J; bases unmatched to any gene: 13. Here the CDR3 reads CASSNNRAGGSETQYF. For the CDR3, the DNA is TGTGCCAGCAGTAACAACCGGGCAGGGGGCTCCGAGACCCAGTACTTC.

The chain uses TRBV4-1 and TRBJ2-1; possible D gene TRBD1, 6 bases. Looked up from germline, CDR1 is MGHRA and CDR2 is YSYEKL. This CDR3 comprises 13 residues. With 4 bases removed from V and 4 bases from J, the gap between germline ends came to 8 bases. Here the CDR3 DNA reads TGCGCCAGCAGCCCCACAGGGTACAATGAGCAGTTCTTC. Amino acid sequence: CASSPTGYNEQFF.

The V and J genes are TRBV29-1 and TRBJ2-5; 11 bases match TRBD2. V lost 6 bases, J lost 7 bases, and 10 bases stayed unmatched. The CDR3 contains 14 residues. From germline, CDR1 is SQVTM and CDR2 ANQGSEA. CDR3 region: CSVPPGTSGGTQYF. DNA for the CDR3: TGCAGCGTCCCCCCCGGGACTAGCGGTGGGACCCAGTACTTC.

The V gene is TRBV11-2, the J gene TRBJ2-1; D not certain. CDR1 and CDR2 (germline): SGHAT, FQNNGV. The length of the CDR3 is 15 residues. V was clipped by 0 bases and J by 9 bases, with 15 bases between them. The CDR3 spells CASSLDPRWAGEQFF. The CDR3 DNA follows: TGTGCCAGCAGCTTAGATCCCCGATGGGCCGGTGAGCAGTTCTTC.

The chain uses TRBV7-9 and TRBJ2-5, with D perhaps TRBD1 (5 bases). The length of the CDR3 is 16 residues. V lost 3 bases and J 2 bases, leaving 16 bases between the germline ends. In germline, CDR1 is SEHNR, CDR2 FQNEAQ (reference sequence). The CDR3 bases are TGTGCCAGCAGCTTTCTGACGGACAAGGGGCAAGAGACCCAGTACTTC. It yields the protein CASSFLTDKGQETQYF.

The rearrangement uses TRBV10-3 and TRBJ2-5; 7 bases fit TRBD1. V shed 9 bases and J 4 bases; nucleotides not matched to a gene: 8. The CDR3 totals 13 residues. CDR1 and CDR2 from the germline V gene are ENHRY and SYGVKD. CDR3 in amino acids: CAIRQGLGETQYF. The CDR3 DNA sequence: TGTGCCATAAGACAGGGCCTCGGAGAGACCCAGTACTTC.

The chain links TRBV27 to TRBJ2-7; D is unresolved. Germline V gene sequence: CDR1 MNHEY, CDR2 SMNVEV (reference sequence). This CDR3 is built from 12 residues. V lost 4 bases and J lost 2, with 6 bases in between. The CDR3 DNA sequence: TGTGCCAGCAGTTCCGGTACCTACGAGCAGTACTTC. This translates into CASSSGTYEQYF.

The count of this clone is one. The rearrangement uses TRBV18 and TRBJ2-7; 7 positions match TRBD1. V dropped 2 bases and J dropped 8; count of bases not matched to a gene: 9. CDR1 and CDR2 (germline): KGHSH, LQKENI. This CDR3 comprises 14 residues. In nucleotides, the CDR3 is TGTGCCAGCTCACCAGGGACAGAGCCAGGCAAGCAGTACTTC. It encodes CASSPGTEPGKQYF.

The chain uses TRBV30 and TRBJ1-1, with D possibly matching TRBD1 (6 bases). The germline V gene encodes CDR1 GTSNPN and CDR2 SVGIG (reference sequence). The CDR3 runs 15 residues. V lost 4 bases, J lost 0 bases, and 15 bases lay in between. The CDR3 loop is CAWNQGRAMNTEAFF. DNA of the CDR3: TGTGCCTGGAATCAGGGGAGGGCTATGAACACTGAAGCTTTCTTT.

The V gene is TRBV15, the J gene TRBJ2-3; perhaps TRBD1 as D (5 bases). This CDR3 has 15 residues. The V gene's germline CDR1 is LNHNV and CDR2 YYDKDF (reference sequence). V lost 5 bases and J lost 4, with 16 bases in between. CDR3 coding DNA: TGTGCCACCAGCCCGACAAGAGAACAGGCAGATACGCAGTATTTT. Its translation: CATSPTREQADTQYF.

The chain recombines TRBV6-5 with TRBJ1-2, with D possibly being TRBD1 (5 bases). V gave up 5 bases and J gave up 2 bases, with 12 bases separating them. CDR3 length: 14 amino acids. Germline V gene lookup returns CDR1 MNHEY and CDR2 SVGAGI. This CDR3 reads CASSRTDKNYGYTF. CDR3 nucleotide sequence: TGTGCCAGCAGTCGGACGGACAAGAACTATGGCTACACCTTC.

V is TRBV27 and J is TRBJ2-1; 9 bases line up with TRBD1. The germline V gene has CDR1 MNHEY and CDR2 SMNVEV (reference sequence). The CDR3 spans 15 residues. Trimming removed 6 bases from V and 8 bases from J; junction bases left unmatched: 11. The CDR3, as DNA: TGTGCCAGCAGACCCGGACAGGGGCTTGTACATGAGCAGTTCTTC. Residues: CASRPGQGLVHEQFF.

This clone was counted a few times. The chain has TRBV30 and TRBJ1-5; possible D gene TRBD1, 6 bases. The CDR3 is 13 amino acids. Germline loops: CDR1 GTSNPN, CDR2 SVGIG (reference sequence). The germline V and J ends were trimmed by 2 bases and 2 bases, with 7 bases remaining between them. CDR3 region: CAWSRQGNQPQHF. DNA for the CDR3: TGTGCCTGGAGTCGACAGGGCAATCAGCCCCAGCATTTT. Using reference TRBV30 and TRBJ1-5 for the parts outside the CDR3, the full variable domain is SQTIHQWPATLVQPVGSPLSLECTVEGTSNPNLYWYRQAAGRGLQLLFYSVGIGQISSEVPQNLSASRPQDRQFILSSKKLLLSDSGFYLCAWSRQGNQPQHFGDGTRLSIL.

The chain couples TRBV5-4 to TRBJ1-1; no definite D call. The CDR3 has 14 amino acids. Germline assignment: CDR1 SGHNT and CDR2 YYREEE (reference sequence). The V end lost 5 bases, the J end lost 2 bases, and 13 bases lay between the germline ends. The CDR3 sequence is CASSSPRGNTEAFF. Written as DNA, the CDR3 is TGTGCCAGCAGTTCCCCCCGGGGAAACACTGAAGCTTTCTTT.

The DNA for the CDR3 is TGTGCCAGTAGTATAGATCAAGGGGTGGGCGGGAAAAATCAGCCCCAGCATTTT. It translates to CASSIDQGVGGKNQPQHF. The rearrangement uses TRBV19 and TRBJ1-5; D is possibly TRBD1 (5 bases). Trimming shortened V by 0 bases and J by 4 bases, and 19 bases separated the two germline ends. This CDR3 is 18 amino acids long. Germline V gives CDR1 LNHDA, CDR2 SQIVND (reference sequence). Filled out from reference TRBV19 and TRBJ1-5, the complete variable domain reads DGGITQSPKYLFRKEGQNVTLSCEQNLNHDAMYWYRQDPGQGLRLIYYSQIVNDFQKGDIAEGYSVSREKKESFPLTVTSAQKNPTAFYLCASSIDQGVGGKNQPQHFGDGTRLSIL.